This T cell receptor (beta chain) was identified during a study of T-cell memory formation after mild COVID-19. 5'RACE with constant-segment primers yielded barcoded, UMI-tagged TCR alpha and TCR beta cDNA libraries. TCRdb itself ran the 5' RACE reads through MiXCR, one entry per CDR3 protein. The table lists more than 100,000 distinct CDR3 sequences, over 15% of them singletons. Study-wide results and caveats: In pre-infection memory, a portion of responding clones appeared, which suggested that cross-reactive memory joined.

This clonotype was detected many times. Its antigen remains unidentified. Germline lookup yields CDR1 DFQATT and CDR2 SNEGSKA (reference sequence). The V gene end was trimmed by 0 bases and the J gene end by 3 bases; junction bases not matched to a gene: 14. This CDR3 spans 18 amino acids. The chain has TRBV20-1 and TRBJ2-7; TRBD1 matches at 10 bases. The sequenced sample was PBMCs or a T cell subset sorted from them (not recorded which). This TCR was sampled from a man aged 18 to 30 who had mild COVID-19 (a few samples of this study predate the infection). Cell type and time point are not known. The CDR3 protein is CSARDDGLGQGPLYEQYF. The CDR3 coding sequence is TGCAGTGCTAGAGATGACGGTTTGGGACAGGGGCCCCTCTACGAGCAGTACTTC.